The present T cell receptor beta chain was sequenced within a study of blood T cell repertoires in COVID-19. With 6 bases removed from V and 6 bases from J, the gap between germline ends came to 22 bases. The V gene's germline CDR1 is SGHRS and CDR2 YFSETQ. The CDR3 runs to 16 residues. Sequencing used immunoSEQ multiplex PCR; TCRdb keeps in-frame clones, though not all of them. Among about 250,000 clones listed, 70% to 85% were seen once. This TCR was recovered from a man older than 75 with acute or convalescent COVID-19. This chain connects TRBV5-1 to TRBJ1-3; TRBD1 is a possible D gene (5 bases). Material: peripheral blood. CDR3 nucleotide sequence: TGCGCCAGCACCGCTGGAGGGCAGGGTAGAACAAACACCATATATTTT. It encodes CASTAGGQGRTNTIYF.